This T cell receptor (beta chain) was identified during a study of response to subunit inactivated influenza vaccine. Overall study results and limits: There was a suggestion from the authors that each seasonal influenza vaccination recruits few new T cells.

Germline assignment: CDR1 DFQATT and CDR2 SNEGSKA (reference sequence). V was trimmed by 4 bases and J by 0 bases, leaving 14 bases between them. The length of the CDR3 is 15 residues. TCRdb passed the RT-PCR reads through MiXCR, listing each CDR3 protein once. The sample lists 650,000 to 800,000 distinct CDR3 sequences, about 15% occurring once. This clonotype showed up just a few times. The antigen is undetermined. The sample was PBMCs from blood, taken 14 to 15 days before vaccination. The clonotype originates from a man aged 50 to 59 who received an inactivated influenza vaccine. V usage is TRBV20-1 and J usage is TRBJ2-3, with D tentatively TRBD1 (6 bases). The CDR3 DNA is TGCAGTGCTAACAGACAGGACTTTAGCACAGATACGCAGTATTTT. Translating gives CSANRQDFSTDTQYF.